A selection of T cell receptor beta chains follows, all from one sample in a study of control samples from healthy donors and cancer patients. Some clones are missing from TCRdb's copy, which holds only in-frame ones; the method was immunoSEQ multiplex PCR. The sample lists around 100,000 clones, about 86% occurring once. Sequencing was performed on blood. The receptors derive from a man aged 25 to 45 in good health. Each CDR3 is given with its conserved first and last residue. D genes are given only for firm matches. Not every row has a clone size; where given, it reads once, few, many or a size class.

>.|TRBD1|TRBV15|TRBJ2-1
CATSRDRRDQFF
TGTGCCACCAGCCGGGACAGGCGGGACCAGTTCTTC
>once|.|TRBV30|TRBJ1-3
CAWSVGLVSGNTIYF
TGTGCCTGGAGTGTAGGTTTGGTGTCTGGAAACACCATATATTTT
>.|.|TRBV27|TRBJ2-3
CASSFLGMGTDTQYF
TGTGCCAGCAGTTTCCTAGGGATGGGCACAGATACGCAGTATTTT
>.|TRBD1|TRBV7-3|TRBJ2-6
CASSRTGGSGANVLTF
TGTGCCAGCAGTCGGACAGGGGGCTCTGGGGCCAACGTCCTGACTTTC
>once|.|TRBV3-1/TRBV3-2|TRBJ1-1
CASSLEARGTEAFF
TGTGCCAGCAGCCTCGAGGCGAGAGGAACTGAAGCTTTCTTT
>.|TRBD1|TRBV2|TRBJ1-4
CASNGQETTNEKLFF
TGTGCCAGCAACGGACAGGAGACAACTAATGAAAAACTGTTTTTT
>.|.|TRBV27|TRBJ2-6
CASSLSSSGANVLTF
TGTGCCAGCAGTTTATCCTCGTCGGGGGCCAACGTCCTGACTTTC
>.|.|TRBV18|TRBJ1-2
CASSPRARSSSNYGYTF
TGTGCCAGCTCACCACGGGCCAGGTCCTCCTCTAACTATGGCTACACCTTC
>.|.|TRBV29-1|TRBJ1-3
CSATGNSGNTIYF
TGCAGCGCAACAGGGAACTCTGGAAACACCATATATTTT
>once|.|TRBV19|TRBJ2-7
CASRPGGGSYEQYF
TGTGCCAGCCGGCCTGGGGGTGGTTCCTACGAGCAGTACTTC
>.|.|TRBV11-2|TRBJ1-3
CASSLNVGLSGNTIYF
TGTGCCAGCAGCCTAAATGTGGGGCTTTCTGGAAACACCATATATTTT
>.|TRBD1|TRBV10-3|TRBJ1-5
CAISEGQGDQPQHF
TGTGCCATCAGTGAGGGACAGGGGGATCAGCCCCAGCATTTT
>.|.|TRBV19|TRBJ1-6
CASSMPLPHNLHF
TGTGCCAGTAGTATGCCGCTTCCCCATAACCTCCACTTT
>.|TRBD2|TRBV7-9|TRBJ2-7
CASSFVSGNYEQYF
TGTGCCAGCAGCTTTGTTAGCGGGAACTACGAGCAGTACTTC
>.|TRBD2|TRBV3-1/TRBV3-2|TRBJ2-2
CASRRTSRLNTGELFF
TGTGCCAGCAGACGGACTAGCAGGTTGAACACCGGGGAGCTGTTTTTT
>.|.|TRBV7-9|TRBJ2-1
CASSYQEEQFF
TGTGCCAGCAGCTATCAAGAGGAGCAGTTCTTC
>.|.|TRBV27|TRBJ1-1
CASSLDRNTEAFF
TGTGCCAGCAGCCTGGACAGGAACACTGAAGCTTTCTTT
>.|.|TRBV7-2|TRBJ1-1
CASSLQGQNTEAFF
TGTGCCAGCAGCTTACAGGGACAGAACACTGAAGCTTTCTTT
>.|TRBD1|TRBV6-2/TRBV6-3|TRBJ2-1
CASSYNRGPRNEQFF
TGTGCCAGCAGTTACAACAGGGGGCCTCGGAATGAGCAGTTCTTC
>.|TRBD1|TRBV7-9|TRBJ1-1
CASSFGQGGTEAFF
TGTGCCAGCAGCTTCGGACAGGGCGGGACTGAAGCTTTCTTT
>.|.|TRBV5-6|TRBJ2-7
CASSLGGRSYEQYF
TGTGCCAGCAGCTTGGGTGGCCGGAGCTACGAGCAGTACTTC
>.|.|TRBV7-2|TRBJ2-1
CASSLVSGNNEQFF
TGTGCCAGCAGCTTAGTTTCTGGAAACAATGAGCAGTTCTTC
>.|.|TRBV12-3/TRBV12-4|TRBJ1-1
CASSLQGRTEAFF
TGTGCCAGCAGTTTACAGGGGCGCACTGAAGCTTTCTTT
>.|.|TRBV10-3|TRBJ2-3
CAISESGSGDDGTDTQYF
TGTGCCATCAGTGAAAGTGGCTCGGGGGATGATGGCACAGATACGCAGTATTTT
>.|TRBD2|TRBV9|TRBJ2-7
CASSRGAGLATEQYF
TGTGCCAGCAGCCGCGGTGCGGGACTAGCGACCGAGCAGTACTTC
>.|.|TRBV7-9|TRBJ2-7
CASSTTQGSDYEQYF
TGTGCCAGCAGCACTACTCAGGGAAGTGACTACGAGCAGTACTTC
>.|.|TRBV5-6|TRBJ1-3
CASSLGGSGNTIYF
TGTGCCAGCAGCTTGGGTGGATCTGGAAACACCATATATTTT
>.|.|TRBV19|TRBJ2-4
CASAGELAKNIQYF
TGTGCCAGTGCAGGTGAATTAGCCAAAAACATTCAGTACTTC
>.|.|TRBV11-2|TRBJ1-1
CASSRSHGRSDTEAFF
TGTGCCAGCAGCCGGTCTCATGGGAGGTCTGACACTGAAGCTTTCTTT
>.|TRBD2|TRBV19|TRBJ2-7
CASSIRAGGLVEQYF
TGTGCCAGTAGTATAAGGGCGGGAGGACTGGTGGAGCAGTACTTC
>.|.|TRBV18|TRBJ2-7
CASSWTASYEQYF
TGTGCCAGCTCATGGACGGCCTCCTACGAGCAGTACTTC
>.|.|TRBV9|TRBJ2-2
CASSVDVSGELFF
TGTGCCAGCAGCGTAGACGTGTCCGGGGAGCTGTTTTTT
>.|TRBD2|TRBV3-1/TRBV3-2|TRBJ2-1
CASSQVLSGVQFF
TGTGCCAGCAGCCAAGTATTGAGCGGGGTGCAGTTCTTC
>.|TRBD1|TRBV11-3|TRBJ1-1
CASSPTGIEAFF
TGTGCCAGCAGCCCGACAGGGATTGAAGCTTTCTTT
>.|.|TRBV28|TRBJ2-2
CASGGGGANTGELFF
TGTGCCAGCGGGGGGGGCGGTGCGAACACCGGGGAGCTGTTTTTT
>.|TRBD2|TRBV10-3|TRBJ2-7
CAISDVVGRESSYEQYF
TGTGCCATCAGTGATGTGGTTGGGCGGGAGAGCTCCTACGAGCAGTACTTC
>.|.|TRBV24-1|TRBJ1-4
CATSGGVGEKLFF
TGTGCCACCAGTGGTGGGGTAGGAGAAAAACTGTTTTTT
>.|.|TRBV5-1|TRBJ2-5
CASSLAGPETQYF
TGCGCCAGCAGCTTGGCCGGGCCGGAGACCCAGTACTTC
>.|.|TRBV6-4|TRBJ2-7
CASSSSSYEQYF
TGTGCCAGCAGTTCTAGCTCCTACGAGCAGTACTTC
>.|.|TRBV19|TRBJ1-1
CASARLGFNTEAFF
TGTGCCAGTGCGAGATTGGGGTTTAACACTGAAGCTTTCTTT
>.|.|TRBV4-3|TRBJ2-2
CASSQGGRSGTGELFF
TGCGCCAGCAGCCAAGGGGGGCGGTCGGGCACCGGGGAGCTGTTTTTT
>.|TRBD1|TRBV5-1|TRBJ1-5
CASSIRRGENQPQHF
TGCGCCAGCAGCATACGCAGGGGGGAAAATCAGCCCCAGCATTTT
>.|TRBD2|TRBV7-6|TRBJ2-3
CASSSNRELAATSTDTQYF
TGTGCCAGCAGCTCAAACCGAGAACTAGCGGCTACTAGCACAGATACGCAGTATTTT
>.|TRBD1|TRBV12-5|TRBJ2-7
CASGLGQPSEQYF
TGTGCTAGTGGCTTGGGACAGCCATCCGAGCAGTACTTC
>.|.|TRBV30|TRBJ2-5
CAWSAQETQYF
TGTGCCTGGAGCGCGCAAGAGACCCAGTACTTC
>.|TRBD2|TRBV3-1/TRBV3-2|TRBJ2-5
CASSQAAGAKETQYF
TGTGCCAGCAGCCAAGCAGCGGGAGCAAAAGAGACCCAGTACTTC
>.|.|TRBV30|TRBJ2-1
CAGIQAGEQFF
TGTGCCGGAATACAGGCGGGTGAGCAGTTCTTC
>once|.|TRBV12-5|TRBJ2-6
CASGLVLLVGTTGANVLTF
TGTGCTAGTGGTTTGGTACTTTTAGTCGGGACAACTGGGGCCAACGTCCTGACTTTC
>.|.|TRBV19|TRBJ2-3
CASSIFTGVTDTQYF
TGTGCCAGTAGTATTTTTACGGGAGTAACAGATACGCAGTATTTT
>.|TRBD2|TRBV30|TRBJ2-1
CAWSVQAGGYNEQFF
TGTGCCTGGAGTGTACAGGCGGGAGGGTATAATGAGCAGTTCTTC
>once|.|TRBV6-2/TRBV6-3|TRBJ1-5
CASSARDTNQPQHF
TGTGCCAGCAGTGCCCGGGACACCAATCAGCCCCAGCATTTT
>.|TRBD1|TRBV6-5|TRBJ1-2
CASSGDRYYGYTF
TGTGCCAGCAGCGGGGACAGATACTATGGCTACACCTTC
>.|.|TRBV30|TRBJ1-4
CAWSSDRGSAAEKLFF
TGTGCCTGGAGCTCAGACCGAGGATCCGCTGCCGAAAAACTGTTTTTT
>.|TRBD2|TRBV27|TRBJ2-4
CASSPVAGRENIQYF
TGTGCCAGCAGTCCCGTAGCGGGGAGGGAAAACATTCAGTACTTC
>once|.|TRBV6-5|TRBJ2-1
CASTETHSGTEQFF
TGTGCCAGCACCGAAACTCATTCAGGGACTGAGCAGTTCTTC
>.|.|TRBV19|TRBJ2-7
CASSPILGYEQYF
TGTGCCAGTAGTCCAATACTTGGATACGAGCAGTACTTC
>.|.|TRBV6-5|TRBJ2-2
CASRGNSDTGELFF
TGTGCCAGCAGGGGGAACAGTGATACCGGGGAGCTGTTTTTT
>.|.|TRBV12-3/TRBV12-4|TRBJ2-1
CASSPQGMGYFF
TGTGCCAGCAGCCCGCAGGGTATGGGGTATTTCTTC
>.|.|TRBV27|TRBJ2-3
CASSPRYSVGTDTQYF
TGTGCCAGCAGTCCCCGTTATTCCGTTGGCACAGATACGCAGTATTTT
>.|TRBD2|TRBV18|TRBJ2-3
CASSQTMTSGSRTDTQYF
TGTGCCAGCTCACAAACCATGACTAGCGGGAGTAGAACAGATACGCAGTATTTT